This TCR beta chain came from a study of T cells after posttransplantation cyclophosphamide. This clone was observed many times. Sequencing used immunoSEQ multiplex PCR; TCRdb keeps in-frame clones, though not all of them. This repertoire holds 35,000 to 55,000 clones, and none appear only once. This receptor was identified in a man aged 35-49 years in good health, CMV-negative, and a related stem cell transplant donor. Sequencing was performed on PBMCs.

This CDR3 is CAREVPGTGEKSYTF. As DNA, the CDR3 is TGTGCCAGAGAAGTTCCGGGAACAGGGGAGAAGAGCTACACCTTC. The chain couples TRBV19 to TRBJ1-2; 7 bases are a match to TRBD1. The CDR3 is 15 residues long. The ends lost 9 bases at V and 9 bases at J; junction bases unmatched: 19. The germline V gene encodes CDR1 LNHDA and CDR2 SQIVND (reference sequence).